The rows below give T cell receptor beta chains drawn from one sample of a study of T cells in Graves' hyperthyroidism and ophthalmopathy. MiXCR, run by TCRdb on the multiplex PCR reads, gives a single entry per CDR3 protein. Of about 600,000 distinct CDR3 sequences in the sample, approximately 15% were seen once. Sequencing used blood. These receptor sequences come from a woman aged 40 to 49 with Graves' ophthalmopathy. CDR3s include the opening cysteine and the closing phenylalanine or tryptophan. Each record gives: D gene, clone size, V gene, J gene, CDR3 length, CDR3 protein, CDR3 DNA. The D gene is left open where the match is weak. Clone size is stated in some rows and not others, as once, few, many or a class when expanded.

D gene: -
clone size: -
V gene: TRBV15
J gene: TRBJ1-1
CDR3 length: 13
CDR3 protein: CATSLSGNTEAFF
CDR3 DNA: TGTGCCACCAGCTTGTCGGGGAACACTGAAGCTTTCTTT

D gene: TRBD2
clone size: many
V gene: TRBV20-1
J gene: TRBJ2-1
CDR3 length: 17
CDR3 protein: CSAPGTSGRSSYNEQFF
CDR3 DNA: TGCAGTGCCCCCGGGACTAGCGGGAGGAGCTCCTACAATGAGCAGTTCTTC

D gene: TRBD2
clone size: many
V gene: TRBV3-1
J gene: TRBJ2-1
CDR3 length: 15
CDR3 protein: CASSLTWEGDNEQFF
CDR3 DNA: TGTGCCAGCAGCCTCACTTGGGAGGGTGACAATGAGCAGTTCTTC

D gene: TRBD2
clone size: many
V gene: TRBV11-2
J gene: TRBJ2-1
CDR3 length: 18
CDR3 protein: CASSLTRGPSGVTNEQFF
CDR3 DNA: TGTGCCAGCAGCTTAACCCGCGGTCCCAGCGGGGTAACCAATGAGCAGTTCTTC

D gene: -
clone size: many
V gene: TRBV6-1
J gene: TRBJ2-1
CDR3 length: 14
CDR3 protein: CASSEGGTNNEQFF
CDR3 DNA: TGTGCCAGCAGTGAAGGGGGGACCAACAATGAGCAGTTCTTC

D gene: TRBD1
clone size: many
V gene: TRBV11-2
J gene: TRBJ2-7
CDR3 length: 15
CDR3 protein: CASSFRGTGTYEQYF
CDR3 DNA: TGTGCCAGCAGCTTCCGCGGGACAGGCACCTACGAGCAGTACTTC

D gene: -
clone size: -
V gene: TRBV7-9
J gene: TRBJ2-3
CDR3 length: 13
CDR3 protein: CASSLGPDVGQYF
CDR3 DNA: TGTGCCAGCAGCTTAGGGCCTGACGTAGGGCAGTATTTT

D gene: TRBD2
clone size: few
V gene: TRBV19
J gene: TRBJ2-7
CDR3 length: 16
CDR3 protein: CASSKGGARIVYEQYF
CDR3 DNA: TGTGCCAGTAGTAAGGGAGGGGCACGGATTGTCTACGAGCAGTACTTC

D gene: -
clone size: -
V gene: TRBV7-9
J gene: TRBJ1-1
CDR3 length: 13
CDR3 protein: CASSLGAGPRAFF
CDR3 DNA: TGTGCCAGCAGCTTAGGGGCAGGCCCTAGAGCTTTCTTT

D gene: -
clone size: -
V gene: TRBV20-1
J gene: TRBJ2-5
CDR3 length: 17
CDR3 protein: CSARGTHSTTIGETQYF
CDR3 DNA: TGCAGTGCTAGAGGCACACATTCGACGACCATAGGGGAGACCCAGTACTTC

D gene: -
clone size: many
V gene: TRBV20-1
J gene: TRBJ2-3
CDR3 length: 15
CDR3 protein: CSARGTPSSTDTQYF
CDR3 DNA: TGCAGTGCTAGGGGGACTCCATCTAGCACAGATACGCAGTATTTT

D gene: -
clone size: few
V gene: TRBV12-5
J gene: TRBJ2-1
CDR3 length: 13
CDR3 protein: CASGLNRGDEQFF
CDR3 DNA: TGTGCTAGTGGTTTGAACAGAGGCGATGAGCAGTTCTTC

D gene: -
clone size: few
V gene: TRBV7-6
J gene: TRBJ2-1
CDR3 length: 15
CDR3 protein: CASSDRAPRNNEQFF
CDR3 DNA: TGTGCCAGCAGCGACCGGGCCCCACGGAACAATGAGCAGTTCTTC

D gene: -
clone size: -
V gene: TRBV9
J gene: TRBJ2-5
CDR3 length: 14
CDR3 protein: CASSALHTQETQYF
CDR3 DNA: TGTGCCAGCAGCGCCCTCCACACGCAAGAGACCCAGTACTTC

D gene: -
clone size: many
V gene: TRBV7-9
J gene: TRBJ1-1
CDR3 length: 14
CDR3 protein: CASSLGGYDTEAFF
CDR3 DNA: TGTGCCAGCAGCTTAGGGGGTTATGACACTGAAGCTTTCTTT

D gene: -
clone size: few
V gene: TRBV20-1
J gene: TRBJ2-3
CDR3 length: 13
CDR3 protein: CSARGTPPDTQYF
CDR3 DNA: TGCAGTGCTAGAGGGACGCCGCCAGATACGCAGTATTTT

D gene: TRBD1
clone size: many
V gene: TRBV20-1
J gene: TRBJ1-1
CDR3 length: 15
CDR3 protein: CSARGRTGGASEAFF
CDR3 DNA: TGCAGTGCTAGAGGGAGGACAGGGGGCGCGAGTGAAGCTTTCTTT

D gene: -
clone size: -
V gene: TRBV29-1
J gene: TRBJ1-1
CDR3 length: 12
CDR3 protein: CSVRQVNTEAFF
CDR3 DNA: TGCAGCGTGAGACAGGTGAACACTGAAGCTTTCTTT

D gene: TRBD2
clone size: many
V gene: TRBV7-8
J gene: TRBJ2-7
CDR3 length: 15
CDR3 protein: CASSLELLAAREQYF
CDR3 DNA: TGTGCCAGCAGCTTAGAACTACTAGCGGCACGGGAGCAGTACTTC

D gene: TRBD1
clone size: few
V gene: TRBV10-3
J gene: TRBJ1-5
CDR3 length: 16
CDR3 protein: CAISEYDRGSNQPQHF
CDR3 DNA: TGTGCCATCAGTGAGTACGACAGGGGTAGCAATCAGCCCCAGCATTTT

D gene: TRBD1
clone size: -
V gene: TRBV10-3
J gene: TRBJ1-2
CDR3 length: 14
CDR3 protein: CAISEGQGPNGYTF
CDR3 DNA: TGTGCCATCAGTGAGGGACAGGGGCCCAATGGCTACACCTTC

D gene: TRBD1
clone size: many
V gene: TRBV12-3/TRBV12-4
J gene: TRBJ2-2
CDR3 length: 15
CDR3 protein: CASSFGTGGTGELFF
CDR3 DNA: TGTGCCAGCAGTTTCGGGACAGGGGGCACCGGGGAGCTGTTTTTT

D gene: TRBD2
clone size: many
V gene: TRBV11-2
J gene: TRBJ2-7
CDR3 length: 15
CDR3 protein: CASSRGLAGSYEQYF
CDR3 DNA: TGTGCCAGCAGCCGTGGACTAGCGGGAAGTTACGAGCAGTACTTC

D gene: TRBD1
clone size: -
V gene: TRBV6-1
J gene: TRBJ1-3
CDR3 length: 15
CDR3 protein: CASSSQQGSGNTIYF
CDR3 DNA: TGTGCCAGCAGTTCCCAACAGGGGAGCGGAAACACCATATATTTT

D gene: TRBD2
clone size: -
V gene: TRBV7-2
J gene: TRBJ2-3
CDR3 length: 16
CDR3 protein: CASSSRGGHPTDTQYF
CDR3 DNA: TGTGCCAGCAGCTCCCGCGGGGGGCACCCCACAGATACGCAGTATTTT

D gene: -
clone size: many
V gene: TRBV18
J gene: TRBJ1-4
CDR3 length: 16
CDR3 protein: CASSLTPPGMGEKLFF
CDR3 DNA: TGTGCCAGCTCATTAACCCCACCGGGGATGGGGGAAAAACTGTTTTTT

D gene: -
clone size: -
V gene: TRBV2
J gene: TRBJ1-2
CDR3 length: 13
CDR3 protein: CASNFGVNYGYTF
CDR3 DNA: TGTGCCAGCAATTTCGGGGTTAACTATGGCTACACCTTC

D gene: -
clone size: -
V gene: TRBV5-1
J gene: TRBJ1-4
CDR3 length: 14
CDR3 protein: CASSPRQDGELLFF
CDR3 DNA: TGCGCCAGCAGCCCTAGACAGGACGGAGAGCTCTTGTTTTTT